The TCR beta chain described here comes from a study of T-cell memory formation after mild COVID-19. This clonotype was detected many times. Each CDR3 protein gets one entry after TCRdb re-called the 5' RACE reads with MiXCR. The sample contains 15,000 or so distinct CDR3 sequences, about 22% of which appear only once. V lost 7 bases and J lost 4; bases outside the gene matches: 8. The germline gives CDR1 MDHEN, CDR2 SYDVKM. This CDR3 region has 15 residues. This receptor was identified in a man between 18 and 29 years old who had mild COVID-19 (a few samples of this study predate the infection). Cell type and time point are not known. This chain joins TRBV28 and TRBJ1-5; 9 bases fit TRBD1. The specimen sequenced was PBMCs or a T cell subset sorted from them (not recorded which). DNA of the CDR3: TGTGCCAGCATAAGACAGGGGGATCGAAATCAGCCCCAGCATTTT. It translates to CASIRQGDRNQPQHF.